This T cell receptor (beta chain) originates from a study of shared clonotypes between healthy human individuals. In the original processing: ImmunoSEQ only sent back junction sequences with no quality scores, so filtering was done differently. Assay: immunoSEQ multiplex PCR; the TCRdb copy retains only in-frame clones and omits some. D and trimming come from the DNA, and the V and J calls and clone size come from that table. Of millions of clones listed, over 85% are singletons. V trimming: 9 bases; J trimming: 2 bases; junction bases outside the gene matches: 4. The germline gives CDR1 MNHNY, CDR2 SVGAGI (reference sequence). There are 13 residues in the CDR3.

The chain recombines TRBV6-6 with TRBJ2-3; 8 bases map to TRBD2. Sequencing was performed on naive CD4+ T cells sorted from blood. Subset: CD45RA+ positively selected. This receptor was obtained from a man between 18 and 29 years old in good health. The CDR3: CASISGNTDTQYF. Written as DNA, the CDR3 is TGTGCCAGTATTAGCGGGAACACAGATACGCAGTATTTT.